A single sample gave rise to the 30 T cell receptor beta chains below, sequenced in a study of blood T cell repertoires in COVID-19. The assay was immunoSEQ multiplex PCR, and TCRdb's table has in-frame clones only and misses some. This table has some 530,000 clones, 80% to 90% appearing once. The sample taken for sequencing was peripheral blood. Receptors were obtained from a human donor in a cohort sampled during active COVID-19.

The rearrangement links TRBV3-1 (or the pseudogene TRBV3-2) to TRBJ2-7, with TRBD2 matching 9 bases. The CDR3 is 15 residues long. The junction had 5 bases not matched to a gene; V was cut back by 3 bases and J by 2 bases. The germline V gene encodes CDR1 LGHDT and CDR2 YNNKEL (reference sequence). The DNA of the CDR3 is TGTGCCAGCAGCCACTCACTAGCGGGTGCCTACGAGCAGTACTTC. This codes for CASSHSLAGAYEQYF.

This clone was seen only a few times. The chain carries TRBV4-1 and TRBJ1-5; 10 bases are a match to TRBD1. The CDR3 is made up of 16 amino acids. J lost 5 bases, V lost 0 bases, and 4 bases had no gene match. From germline, CDR1 is MGHRA and CDR2 YSYEKL. The CDR3 protein is CASSQEPGQGYQPQHF. CDR3 bases: TGCGCCAGCAGCCAAGAACCGGGACAGGGGTATCAGCCCCAGCATTTT.

The genes are TRBV5-4 and TRBJ2-3; D possibly corresponds to TRBD2 (6 bases). Looked up from germline, CDR1 is SGHNT and CDR2 is YYREEE (reference sequence). Trimming stripped 4 bases from V and 0 bases from J, with 12 bases between. There are 15 residues in the CDR3. CDR3 loop: CASSGTDPSTDTQYF. The DNA of the CDR3 is TGTGCCAGCAGCGGGACTGACCCTAGCACAGATACGCAGTATTTT.

The gene calls are TRBV5-1 and TRBJ1-1; 11 nucleotides line up with TRBD1. The germline V gene has CDR1 SGHRS and CDR2 YFSETQ. V lost 4 bases and J lost 6; bases outside the gene matches: 5. The CDR3 covers 14 residues. CDR3 amino acids: CASSLGQGASEAFF. Written as DNA, the CDR3 is TGCGCCAGCAGCCTCGGACAGGGGGCGTCTGAAGCTTTCTTT.

The V gene is TRBV28, the J gene TRBJ1-2; 7 bases fit TRBD1. After removal of 10 bases from V and 4 bases from J, the junction contained 15 bases not matched to a gene. The CDR3 extends over 15 amino acids. The germline V gene has CDR1 MDHEN and CDR2 SYDVKM. CDR3 in DNA: TGTGCCACCAAATTTGCGACAGGGTCTGCCTATGGCTACACCTTC. Translating gives CATKFATGSAYGYTF.

The chain recombines TRBV18 with TRBJ2-7; D is perhaps TRBD1 (6 bases). This CDR3 spans 15 amino acids. Germline assignment: CDR1 KGHSH and CDR2 LQKENI. Trimming cost V 0 bases and J 0 bases, with 9 bases left between them. The CDR3 nucleotides are TGTGCCAGCTCACCACCCGCAGGGGCCTCCTACGAGCAGTACTTC. Its protein product is CASSPPAGASYEQYF.

V and J are TRBV27 and TRBJ2-7, with D possibly being TRBD2 (7 bases). V was shortened by 4 bases and J by 1 base, with 17 bases between the two germline ends. CDR3 length: 16 amino acids. CDR1 is MNHEY, CDR2 SMNVEV, per germline (reference sequence). For the CDR3, the DNA is TGTGCCAGCAGTTCTCATCAGGGAGGGGGTTCCTACGAGCAGTACTTC. This translates into CASSSHQGGGSYEQYF.

For the CDR3, the DNA is TGTGCCAGCAGGGACCGACCGGGAGGAACAGATACGCAGTATTTT. It is translated as CASRDRPGGTDTQYF. This chain uses TRBV2 with TRBJ2-3, with TRBD2 identical over 7 bases. Germline trimming cut 6 bases from V and 3 bases from J; bases unmatched to any gene: 9. The CDR3 covers 15 residues. Germline V gene sequence: CDR1 SNHLY, CDR2 FYNNEI.

V and J are TRBV7-2 and TRBJ2-1; D remains unclear. Per the germline V gene, CDR1 is SGHTA and CDR2 is FQGNSA. The V end lost 0 bases, the J end lost 5 bases, and 11 bases lay between the germline ends. The CDR3 is 15 residues long. The CDR3 is CASSLARRRDNEQFF. The CDR3 DNA is TGTGCCAGCAGCTTAGCCCGGCGCCGGGACAATGAGCAGTTCTTC.

The rearrangement links TRBV27 to TRBJ2-7; 15 bases map to TRBD2. V lost 5 bases to trimming and J lost 7 bases; unmatched junction nucleotides: 6. The length of the CDR3 is 15 residues. In germline, CDR1 is MNHEY, CDR2 SMNVEV (reference sequence). CDR3 DNA sequence: TGTGCCAGCAGTCCGTGGACTAGCGGGAGGGTGGAGCAGTACTTC. Translating gives CASSPWTSGRVEQYF.

This chain joins TRBV3-1 (or the pseudogene TRBV3-2) and TRBJ2-7; 7 bases agree with TRBD2. The CDR3 sequence is 18 residues long. Germline V CDR1 and CDR2: LGHDT, YNNKEL (reference sequence). V dropped 1 base and J dropped 0; count of bases not matched to a gene: 12. The DNA of the CDR3 is TGTGCCAGCAGCCAAGCCACGACGTGGGGGGGTAGCTCCTACGAGCAGTACTTC. Translating it yields CASSQATTWGGSSYEQYF.

This rearrangement joins TRBV5-4 to TRBJ2-2; D possibly corresponds to TRBD1 (6 bases). CDR3 length equals 14 residues. Trimming removed 3 bases from V and 6 bases from J, with 12 bases in between. CDR1 and CDR2 (germline): SGHNT, YYREEE (reference sequence). The CDR3 sequence: CASSYDRSAGELFF. CDR3 in DNA: TGTGCCAGCAGCTATGACAGGTCGGCCGGGGAGCTGTTTTTT. The whole variable domain, filled in from reference TRBV5-4 and TRBJ2-2, reads ETGVTQSPTHLIKTRGQQVTLRCSSQSGHNTVSWYQQALGQGPQFIFQYYREEENGRGNFPPRFSGLQFPNYSSELNVNALELDDSALYLCASSYDRSAGELFFGEGSRLTVL.

CDR3 in DNA: TGTGCCAGCAGCTTTGGCCAGGAACCCTATGGCTACACCTTC. Translation gives CASSFGQEPYGYTF. The rearrangement uses TRBV7-2 and TRBJ1-2; no definite D call. The CDR3 spans 14 residues. V lost 3 bases and J 4 bases, leaving 12 bases between the germline ends. Germline values: CDR1 SGHTA, CDR2 FQGNSA.

This clone appeared once. The chain combines TRBV29-1 with TRBJ2-1; 9 nucleotides line up with TRBD2. Germline CDR1 and CDR2: SQVTM and ANQGSEA. This CDR3 has 16 residues. Unmatched junction bases numbered 14, after V lost 6 bases and J lost 5 bases. CDR3: CSVPSGREGRHNEQFF. Written as DNA, the CDR3 is TGCAGCGTCCCTAGTGGGCGGGAGGGCCGTCACAATGAGCAGTTCTTC.

The V and J genes are TRBV28 and TRBJ1-1; D unclear. Germline V gene lookup returns CDR1 MDHEN and CDR2 SYDVKM. V dropped 6 bases and J dropped 2 bases, with 4 bases sitting between them. The CDR3 is 11 residues long. CDR3 residues: CASSRNTEAFF. CDR3 nucleotides: TGTGCCAGCAGCCGTAACACTGAAGCTTTCTTT.

V usage is TRBV27 and J usage is TRBJ2-2; weak D call: TRBD1 (6 bases). V lost 1 base and J lost 8, with 11 bases in between. Per germline, CDR1 MNHEY and CDR2 SMNVEV (reference sequence). The CDR3 is made up of 14 amino acids. The CDR3 nucleotides are TGTGCCAGCAGTTTATTGCTTGGGACAGGGGAGCTGTTTTTT. It codes for CASSLLLGTGELFF.

This chain connects TRBV7-2 to TRBJ2-7; TRBD2 matches 12 bases. The CDR3 length is 18 residues. The V gene end was trimmed by 2 bases and the J gene end by 5 bases; junction bases not matched to a gene: 13. CDR1 is SGHTA, CDR2 FQGNSA, per germline. CDR3: CASSLIGTSGLGKNEQYF. In nucleotides, the CDR3 is TGTGCCAGCAGCTTAATTGGGACTAGCGGGTTAGGTAAAAACGAGCAGTACTTC.

This clone has just a few counts. The J gene is TRBJ1-1, the V gene TRBV21-1; the tabulated D call, TRBD1, remains unverified against the DNA. TRBV21-1 has pseudogene status. The CDR3 is 14 amino acids. The CDR3 DNA reads TGTGCCAGCAGCCCCTACAGGGGGGGAACTGAAGCTTTCTTT. Its protein product is CASSPYRGGTEAFF.

The chain joins TRBV6-5 to TRBJ2-7, with a weak D call TRBD2 (5 bases). This CDR3 has 11 residues. V dropped 8 bases and J dropped 3 bases, with 8 bases sitting between them. CDR1 MNHEY and CDR2 SVGAGI come from the germline V gene. The CDR3 is CASGLIYEQYF. The CDR3 DNA is TGTGCCAGCGGACTTATCTACGAGCAGTACTTC.

Here the CDR3 reads CASSFIIYEQYF. The DNA of the CDR3 is TGTGCCAGCAGCTTTATTATCTACGAGCAGTACTTC. This sequence joins TRBV12-3 or TRBV12-4 and TRBJ2-7; D gene ambiguous. The V gene lost 6 bases and the J gene lost 3 bases, with 9 bases spanning the gap. This CDR3 is 12 amino acids long.

V and J are TRBV21-1 and TRBJ2-1; TRBD2 was called by the table and not checked on the DNA. TRBV21-1 is listed as a pseudogene. CDR3 length equals 17 residues. CDR3 sequence reads: CASSKNGSGRAYNEQFF. In nucleotides, the CDR3 is TGTGCCAGCAGCAAAAATGGTAGCGGGAGAGCCTACAATGAGCAGTTCTTC.

This clone came up once. Mismatch with germline at one junction end may stem from a read error. The chain recombines TRBV27 with TRBJ2-3; D remains ambiguous. Germline V CDR1 and CDR2: MNHEY, SMNVEV (reference sequence). The length of the CDR3 is 12 residues. The CDR3 reads CASSTRTDTQYF. Here the CDR3 DNA reads TGTGCCAGCTCAACTCGCACGGATACGCAGTATTTT.

The chain recombines TRBV19 with TRBJ2-5, with D possibly matching TRBD1 (6 bases). Trimming shortened V by 10 bases and J by 0 bases, and 15 bases separated the two germline ends. CDR1 and CDR2 (germline): LNHDA, SQIVND (reference sequence). CDR3 length: 14 residues. The chain's CDR3 is CATRDTGNQETQYF. The CDR3 region has the DNA TGTGCCACGAGGGATACAGGGAACCAAGAGACCCAGTACTTC.

This rearrangement joins TRBV7-9 to TRBJ1-5; D uncertain. This CDR3 contains 14 residues. Germline-derived CDR1 and CDR2 are SEHNR and FQNEAQ (reference sequence). The V end lost 1 base, the J end lost 0 bases, and 4 bases lay between the germline ends. The CDR3 DNA reads TGTGCCAGCAGCTTAGGGGCTAGCAATCAGCCCCAGCATTTT. Translated: CASSLGASNQPQHF.

This clone was recorded only once. V is TRBV19 and J is TRBJ1-2; possibly TRBD1 for D (6 bases). The CDR3 is 15 amino acids. CDR1 and CDR2 from the germline V gene are LNHDA and SQIVND (reference sequence). The ends were cut back, 6 bases at V and 0 bases at J, with 14 bases in the middle. CDR3 loop: CASRQTGLSNYGYTF. The CDR3 nucleotides are TGTGCCAGTAGACAGACAGGCCTTTCTAACTATGGCTACACCTTC.

V is TRBV3-1 (or the pseudogene TRBV3-2) and J is TRBJ2-7; 8 bases match TRBD2. Germline CDR1 and CDR2: LGHDT and YNNKEL (reference sequence). The CDR3 has 17 residues. With V trimmed by 0 bases and J by 2 bases, 9 bases remained unmatched. CDR3 sequence: CASSQDPATSAAYEQYF. For the CDR3, the DNA is TGTGCCAGCAGCCAAGATCCGGCGACTAGCGCTGCCTACGAGCAGTACTTC.

The V and J genes are TRBV6-5 and TRBJ2-7; D perhaps matches TRBD1 (6 bases). Germline loops: CDR1 MNHEY, CDR2 SVGAGI. This CDR3 is built from 13 residues. V was shortened by 2 bases and J by 3 bases, with 8 bases between the two germline ends. The CDR3 is CASSYGQSYEQYF. DNA for the CDR3: TGTGCCAGCAGTTACGGACAGAGCTACGAGCAGTACTTC.

The chain employs TRBV6-5 and TRBJ1-2; TRBD1 might be the D (6 bases). The CDR3 has 14 amino acids. The V end lost 8 bases, the J end lost 4 bases, and 17 bases lay between the germline ends. Germline lookup yields CDR1 MNHEY and CDR2 SVGAGI. The CDR3 DNA follows: TGTGCCAGCTCCAGGACAGAACTACTCTATGGCTACACCTTC. Its translation: CASSRTELLYGYTF.

The V and J genes are TRBV6-5 and TRBJ1-1, with 7 bases aligning to TRBD1. Germline CDR1 reads MNHEY; CDR2 reads SVGAGI. V shed 6 bases and J 0 bases; nucleotides not matched to a gene: 7. The CDR3 length is 15 residues. The CDR3 spells CASSEEQGMNTEAFF. The CDR3 nucleotides read TGTGCCAGCAGCGAGGAACAGGGGATGAACACTGAAGCTTTCTTT.

The rearrangement joins TRBV3-1 (or the pseudogene TRBV3-2) to TRBJ1-1, with a tentative D call TRBD1 (5 bases). Germline assignment: CDR1 LGHDT and CDR2 YNNKEL (reference sequence). Trimming stripped 4 bases from V and 4 bases from J, with 13 bases between. There are 14 residues in the CDR3. CDR3 sequence (DNA): TGTGCCAGCAGCCGGGGGGGTTTGGGCACTGAAGCTTTCTTT. Translating it yields CASSRGGLGTEAFF.